This entry lists 21 T cell receptor beta chains sequenced from one sample in a study of human thymus T cells (dated by TCRdb to 2019 to 2021). Thymus tissue was obtained as surgical resects removed during corrective cardiac surgery. Library method: the immunoSEQ multiplex PCR assay. TCRdb mirrors the immuneACCESS table, restricted to in-frame sequences. Some clones are absent from its copies; in checked studies, under half trace to an unresolved V gene, and the reason for the others is unknown. In this sample the table shows tens of thousands of clones, just over 95% of which occur a single time. The top ten clones comprise roughly 0.031% of the sample. Material for sequencing was thymus tissue. The receptors stem from a boy in the first two years of life with a congenital heart defect but otherwise immunologically healthy.

The chain recombines TRBV6-1 with TRBJ2-7, with unresolved D. The V end was cut by 6 bases, the J end by 1 base, with 16 bases between. The CDR3 covers 15 residues. The germline gives CDR1 MNHNS, CDR2 SASEGT. The CDR3 sequence is CASRETRSNSYEQYF. CDR3 DNA: TGTGCCAGCAGGGAAACAAGATCGAATTCCTACGAGCAGTACTTC.

The V call is TRBV10-1, the J call TRBJ2-1; no reliable D call. The CDR3 has 15 amino acids. Germline CDR1 is WNHNN and CDR2 is SYGVQD (reference sequence). The V end was cut by 0 bases, the J end by 6 bases, with 12 bases between. The CDR3: CASSESIYFPNEQFF. DNA for the CDR3: TGCGCCAGCAGTGAGTCGATCTACTTTCCCAATGAGCAGTTCTTC.

The chain employs TRBV2 and TRBJ2-7; possible D gene TRBD1, 5 bases. The CDR3 has 18 residues. From germline, CDR1 is SNHLY and CDR2 FYNNEI. Deletions cut 6 bases from V and 3 bases from J, with 27 bases between. CDR3 DNA: TGTGCCAGCAGACCCTTAGGGGCTTCTCTAGGGTTTCGCTACGAGCAGTACTTC. Protein product: CASRPLGASLGFRYEQYF.

This clone showed up just once. The chain carries TRBV7-2 and TRBJ2-3; D gene uncertain. Trimming cost V 5 bases and J 8 bases, with 11 bases left between them. There are 12 residues in the CDR3. Germline loops: CDR1 SGHTA, CDR2 FQGNSA. CDR3 sequence (DNA): TGTGCCAGCAGCCCAATTACGGTTACGCAGTATTTT. Its protein product is CASSPITVTQYF.

The chain combines TRBV5-8 with TRBJ2-7; TRBD1 might be the D (6 bases). CDR3 length: 14 residues. With 0 bases removed from V and 6 bases from J, the gap between germline ends came to 13 bases. From germline, CDR1 is SGHTS and CDR2 YDEGEE. The CDR3 reads CASSLGRTAAEQYF. CDR3 nucleotides: TGTGCCAGCAGCTTGGGAAGGACAGCGGCCGAGCAGTACTTC.

This clone was observed a single time. This chain joins TRBV6-1 and TRBJ1-2; D gene ambiguous. Germline V lookup: CDR1 MNHNS, CDR2 SASEGT. The CDR3 spans 14 residues. V was cut by 3 bases and J by 6 bases, with 14 bases left in between. CDR3 residues: CASSEQGPQHGYTF. CDR3 nucleotide sequence: TGTGCCAGCAGTGAGCAAGGCCCACAACATGGCTACACCTTC.

The genes are TRBV7-9 and TRBJ1-5, with 11 positions matching TRBD1. Looked up from germline, CDR1 is SEHNR and CDR2 is FQNEAQ (reference sequence). The trim removed 4 bases at V and 6 bases at J, leaving 14 bases unmatched. CDR3 length equals 18 residues. The chain's CDR3 is CASSSAGTGGYNSQPQHF. The CDR3 bases are TGTGCCAGCAGCTCGGCCGGGACAGGGGGTTACAACAGTCAGCCCCAGCATTTT.

The CDR3 sequence is CASSPTSQQGHDGNTIYF. The DNA of the CDR3 is TGTGCCAGCAGTCCTACCTCTCAACAGGGACACGATGGAAACACCATATATTTT. The chain employs TRBV28 and TRBJ1-3; tentative D call: TRBD1 (6 bases). The germline gives CDR1 MDHEN, CDR2 SYDVKM. Between the trimmed V and J ends, which lost 5 bases and 3 bases, there was a span of 23 bases. The CDR3 has 18 amino acids.

The chain has TRBV5-1 and TRBJ2-7; 10 bases agree with TRBD2. Germline trimming cut 5 bases from V and 3 bases from J; bases unmatched to any gene: 2. Germline V gene sequence: CDR1 SGHRS, CDR2 YFSETQ. The CDR3 has 13 amino acids. The DNA for the CDR3 is TGCGCCAGCAGGGGACTAGCGAGCTACGAGCAGTACTTC. Its protein product is CASRGLASYEQYF.

V gene TRBV27 combines with J gene TRBJ1-5; D is possibly TRBD1 (5 bases). Looked up from germline, CDR1 is MNHEY and CDR2 is SMNVEV (reference sequence). V lost 5 bases and J 7 bases, leaving 30 bases between the germline ends. The CDR3 runs to 19 residues. The CDR3 reads CASSTTFSRDSEVGQPQHF. CDR3 DNA: TGTGCCAGCAGTACCACTTTTTCCCGGGACTCCGAGGTTGGGCAGCCCCAGCATTTT.

The rearrangement joins TRBV28 to TRBJ2-7; 9 nucleotides line up with TRBD1. V shed 4 bases and J 3 bases; nucleotides not matched to a gene: 7. The germline V gene encodes CDR1 MDHEN and CDR2 SYDVKM. The CDR3 is 15 residues long. The CDR3 region is CASSSPGQGYYEQYF. In nucleotides, the CDR3 is TGTGCCAGCAGTTCTCCGGGACAGGGATACTACGAGCAGTACTTC.

This clone was seen only once. The chain recombines TRBV6-1 with TRBJ2-1; the D is unclear. Trimming shortened V by 0 bases and J by 0 bases, and 12 bases separated the two germline ends. Germline CDR1 and CDR2: MNHNS and SASEGT. The CDR3 is 17 amino acids. In DNA form, the CDR3 reads TGTGCCAGCAGTGAAGCCTTGGGCGGACCCTCCTACAATGAGCAGTTCTTC. Its protein product is CASSEALGGPSYNEQFF.

The CDR3 DNA is TGCGCCAGCAGCCAAGAGGGGACAGGGACCCTCTCCACAGATACGCAGTATTTT. Residues: CASSQEGTGTLSTDTQYF. The chain employs TRBV4-1 and TRBJ2-3, with TRBD1 matching over 9 bases. The CDR3 is made up of 18 amino acids. Trimming removed 0 bases from V and 2 bases from J; junction bases left unmatched: 9. The germline V gene has CDR1 MGHRA and CDR2 YSYEKL.

CDR3 coding DNA: TGTGCCAGCAGCAAGGAGGGACAGGGAGGAGAGACCCAGTACTTC. It is translated as CASSKEGQGGETQYF. The rearrangement links TRBV6-5 to TRBJ2-5, with 9 bases that match TRBD1. This CDR3 has 15 amino acids. CDR1 and CDR2 (germline): MNHEY, SVGAGI. V gave up 6 bases and J gave up 4 bases; unmatched junction bases: 9.

V usage is TRBV7-9 and J usage is TRBJ2-1; D ambiguous. The CDR3 sequence is 13 residues long. The ends were cut back, 2 bases at V and 9 bases at J, with 11 bases in the middle. CDR1 is SEHNR and CDR2 is FQNEAQ in the germline V gene (reference sequence). CDR3: CASSLYGDREQFF. Written as DNA, the CDR3 is TGTGCCAGCAGCTTATATGGGGATCGTGAGCAGTTCTTC.

V usage is TRBV4-1 and J usage is TRBJ1-1, with D unresolved. With 0 bases removed from V and 0 bases from J, the gap between germline ends came to 8 bases. Germline V lookup: CDR1 MGHRA, CDR2 YSYEKL. The CDR3 runs 15 residues. For the CDR3, the DNA is TGCGCCAGCAGCCAAGATCCCCAGGTGAACACTGAAGCTTTCTTT. Amino acid sequence: CASSQDPQVNTEAFF.

The rearrangement uses TRBV30 and TRBJ1-1, with 7 bases matching TRBD1. The trim removed 3 bases at V and 1 base at J, leaving 8 bases unmatched. This CDR3 is 15 amino acids long. Germline CDR1 GTSNPN, CDR2 SVGIG (reference sequence). CDR3 bases: TGTGCCTGGAGCCCCGGACAGGAAACGAACACTGAAGCTTTCTTT. This sequence encodes CAWSPGQETNTEAFF.

DNA for the CDR3: TGCGCCAGCAGCGGGGAGACAGACATGAACACTGAAGCTTTCTTT. This translates into CASSGETDMNTEAFF. J is TRBJ1-1 and V is TRBV5-1; D possibly corresponds to TRBD1 (5 bases). From germline, CDR1 is SGHRS and CDR2 YFSETQ. Trimming cost V 4 bases and J 0 bases, with 13 bases left between them. The CDR3 has 15 amino acids.

The chain recombines TRBV29-1 with TRBJ1-4; 9 positions agree with TRBD1. The CDR3 length is 13 residues. The trim removed 4 bases at V and 8 bases at J, leaving 5 bases unmatched. Germline V gene sequence: CDR1 SQVTM, CDR2 ANQGSEA. The CDR3 sequence: CSVATGGSEKLFF. CDR3 sequence (DNA): TGCAGCGTTGCTACAGGGGGCTCAGAAAAACTGTTTTTT.

The chain links TRBV19 to TRBJ2-6, with no clear D. The CDR3 runs to 17 residues. Deletions cut 2 bases from V and 0 bases from J, with 11 bases between. The germline V gene encodes CDR1 LNHDA and CDR2 SQIVND (reference sequence). The CDR3 loop is CASSITTRVSGANVLTF. The DNA of the CDR3 is TGTGCCAGTAGTATAACCACCCGCGTCTCTGGGGCCAACGTCCTGACTTTC.

This rearrangement joins TRBV7-8 to TRBJ2-1, with 10 nucleotides matching TRBD2. V shed 2 bases and J 7 bases; nucleotides not matched to a gene: 20. Germline V gene sequence: CDR1 SGHVS, CDR2 FQNEAQ. The CDR3 contains 20 residues. CDR3 sequence reads: CASSLLFSWTSGVIGNEQFF. DNA for the CDR3: TGTGCCAGCAGCTTACTTTTCTCCTGGACTAGCGGTGTGATAGGGAATGAGCAGTTCTTC.